The clone carrying this TCR beta chain was seen ten or more times. This entry belongs to a study of blood T cells in healthy people across ages. Alongside a J-beta primer mix, a sample-barcoded 5' primer served in a second PCR lasting 7 to 11 cycles. TCRdb fed the 5' RACE reads into MiXCR, producing one record per CDR3 protein. The table includes roughly 680,000 distinct CDR3 sequences, 40% to 65% detected once. This CDR3 comprises 15 residues. Germline V CDR1 and CDR2: SGHDN, FVKESK. V lost 0 bases and J lost 7, with 13 bases in between. The source is a woman older than 75 in good health. This chain connects TRBV14 to TRBJ2-1; D gene ambiguous. The sample consisted of blood. The CDR3 spells CASSQEETPSNEQFF. The CDR3 DNA reads as TGTGCCAGCAGCCAAGAAGAGACGCCTAGTAATGAGCAGTTCTTC.